The T cell receptor (beta chain) under discussion was sequenced for a study of blood T cell repertoires in COVID-19. Across the study: Material from acute and convalescent COVID-19 was sourced from the United States, Italy and Spain. Nucleic acid was either cDNA or gDNA, and it came from T cells, B-cell-depleted T cells, or PBMCs.

CDR3 length: 14 residues. J gave up 8 bases and V 5 bases, and 5 bases lay outside the gene matches. In germline, CDR1 is MRHNA, CDR2 SNTAGT. Original processing methods: Using reference gene primer amplification, nucleated cell counts were estimated. This table comes from immunoSEQ multiplex PCR, and its TCRdb copy is limited to in-frame clones, with some not included. V and J calls and clone size are those listed in that table; D and trimming were worked out from the DNA. The sample carries tens of thousands of clones, more than 65% recorded once. This sequence joins TRBV6-4 and TRBJ2-3, with 12 bases matching TRBD1. This TCR was sampled from an older woman with acute or convalescent COVID-19. The specimen sequenced was peripheral blood. The DNA for the CDR3 is TGTGCCAGCAGTCCGGGACAGGGGGCAGGTACGCAGTATTTT. Amino acid sequence: CASSPGQGAGTQYF.